What follows describes a single T cell receptor beta chain. This clonotype was counted many times. Its target antigen remains unknown. No base quality information exists; no much larger clone differs at one position. Stable Graves' hyperthyroidism was defined as the absence of progression to ophthalmopathy over 18 months of follow-up. Hyperthyroidism patients were newly diagnosed, had a disease duration of under 2 months, and were aged 18 to 65 years. Any patient with an uncontrolled infection, another autoimmune disease, pregnancy or lactation was excluded. Diagnoses relied on clinical symptoms, serum thyroxine and TRAb, thyroid ultrasound and orbital computed tomography. PBMCs were separated from under 12 ml of fresh peripheral blood using Ficoll-Paque density gradient centrifugation. Total RNA was extracted with Trizol reagent, and quality was checked on an Agilent 2100 Bioanalyzer. Ends trimmed: V by 5 bases, J by 4 bases; bases unmatched to a gene: 17. In the germline V gene (reference sequence), CDR1 corresponds to MNHEY and CDR2 to SMNVEV. Including the terminal cysteine and phenylalanine, the CDR3 comprises 18 residues. Just CDR3 DNA is preserved here, 54 bases in frame from base 1.

This entry belongs to a study of T cells in Graves' hyperthyroidism and ophthalmopathy (dated by TCRdb to 2018 to 2020). Notes on the research overall: Peripheral blood samples were taken at the time of initial diagnosis, prior to any treatment. To identify TCR V-J signatures that set the groups apart, the researchers used a discovery cohort of about a hundred patients, made up of under 45 with Graves' ophthalmopathy and 57 with stable Graves' hyperthyroidism. Prospective prediction of ophthalmopathy was tested in an independent validation cohort consisting of roughly 20 hyperthyroidism patients and over 15 patients who later progressed to ophthalmopathy. The 100 discovery patients were randomly split 7:3 into training and test sets. Thyroid tissue and blood T-cell repertoires from about six Graves' hyperthyroidism patients were also compared in the study. Once sampling was done, hyperthyroidism patients were given methimazole at a starting dose of 30 mg daily, whereas ophthalmopathy patients were given high-dose intravenous methylprednisolone. The paper describes TCR Vbeta CDR3 sequencing of 120 to 150 peripheral blood samples, made up of 43 ophthalmopathy patients, over 70 hyperthyroidism patients and roughly 17 progressor patients.

The TCR beta CDR3 regions were amplified from the RNA transcripts. For the first round of RT-PCR on the TCR CDR3, the HTBI primer set was used together with the Qiagen OneStep RT-PCR kit. Libraries were constructed in a second round of multiplex PCR, after which size selection and purification were performed. The libraries were sequenced on an Illumina HiSeq2000 using paired-end 100 bp reads. The study's processing was this. SOAPnuke was used to process the raw data, with reads discarded if the reads contained adapters or uncalled bases, had a mean Phred below 15, or lacked an exact constant-primer or identifier match. High-quality paired reads were merged with COPE v1.2.5, and unique nucleotide sequences were defined as clonotypes. MiTCR v1.1 was used to align clonotypes to the IMGT TRBV, TRBD and TRBJ reference segments. The analysis included only V-J combinations with a frequency above 0.0001, which together covered over 98% of the repertoires. The TCS score was defined as F50 (clonal expansion) divided by E x V (chaos), with BLOSUM62-based TCRdist calculated between CDR3 peptides within each V-J. Welch's t-statistics and random forest reduced around 550 V-J features to about 12, which were used in a naive Bayes classifier (R e1071). TCRdb reanalyzed the raw reads on its own, using fastp at Q25 for trimming and MiXCR for clone calling, and kept in-frame beta chains. Each CDR3 protein appears once, grouped with its most common genes and DNA. In this record, the V and J calls reflect TCRdb's handling and not the investigators' own analysis. The sample includes about 690,000 distinct CDR3 sequences, with roughly 17% observed a single time. The biggest ten clones account for roughly 15% of the sample.

What the study reported, not specific to this receptor: Most expanded thyroid clonotypes (frequency above 0.001) were also detected in blood, a finding suggesting that blood repertoires may reflect thyroid immune responses. Sample size was not statistically predetermined, and blinding of investigators to group allocation was not performed. In cross-validation, a model built on a 13 V-J signature told ophthalmopathy apart from stable hyperthyroidism with 85% to 90% sensitivity and about 81% specificity, and in testing the same model reached 80%/75%. In validation, the model predicted progression to ophthalmopathy with about 71% sensitivity and less than 75% specificity, a median of roughly seven months before onset.

The receptor was isolated from a man aged 50 to 60 with Graves' hyperthyroidism. The sequenced sample consisted of blood. Recombination connected TRBV27 to TRBJ2-1; 7 central bases correspond to TRBD2. The DNA is TGTGCCAGCAGTCCCATCGAGCCAGCGGGGCTACTATACAATGAGCAGTTCTTC. Its translation is CASSPIEPAGLLYNEQFF.